This paragraph covers one TCR beta chain sequence. This sample was included in a study of blood T cell repertoires in COVID-19. Germline-derived CDR1 and CDR2 are SGDLS and YYNGEE. The germline V and J ends were trimmed by 6 bases and 1 base, with 25 bases remaining between them. The CDR3 runs 18 residues. Profiling relied on immunoSEQ multiplex PCR, and the TCRdb table lists in-frame clones only, not all of them. The data hold 310,000 or so clones, with 88% observed a single time. Material: peripheral blood. This rearrangement joins TRBV9 to TRBJ1-1; weak D call: TRBD1 (5 bases). The receptor was derived from a woman between 25 and 40 years old with COVID-19, enrolled during active disease. Here the CDR3 reads CASISLAGEGSPNTEAFF. CDR3 bases: TGTGCCAGCATTTCCCTGGCGGGGGAGGGCAGTCCGAACACTGAAGCTTTCTTT.